The clone carrying this TCR beta chain was picked up one time. This entry comes from a study of blood T cell repertoires in COVID-19. Study summary: COVID-19 samples, acute and convalescent, were from the United States, Italy and Spain.

CDR3 size: 11 residues. The germline CDR1 and CDR2 sequences are SNHLY and FYNNEI. Trimming removed 11 bases from V and 7 bases from J, with 14 bases in between. The authors' processing: Amplification of reference gene primers was used by the study to estimate nucleated cell counts. The protocol was immunoSEQ multiplex PCR, while the TCRdb copy is restricted to in-frame clones and leaves out a portion. V, J and clone size derive from that table, while D and trimming were established from the DNA sequence. The sample lists about 55,000 clones; roughly four fifths were seen once. This receptor was obtained from a human donor in a cohort sampled during active COVID-19. The J gene is TRBJ1-2, the V gene TRBV2; D gene unclear. The sample consisted of peripheral blood. The CDR3 DNA reads as TGTGCCGCCACAAGGGAGTCTGGCTACACCTTC. Amino acid sequence: CAATRESGYTF.